These 23 T cell receptor beta chains originate from one sample sequenced in a study of identifying expanded T cells in peripheral blood. The data were produced by immunoSEQ multiplex PCR, yet TCRdb's version contains in-frame clones alone and is incomplete. Found here are approximately 100,000 clones, about 90% of them singletons; the top ten hold 3.5% to 4.5%. The sample taken for sequencing was blood. These receptors were taken from a person aged 18 to 70 in good health.

The rearrangement joins TRBV7-2 to TRBJ2-3; TRBD2 agrees at 13 bases. V trimming: 4 bases; J trimming: 1 base; junction bases outside the gene matches: 2. Per germline, CDR1 SGHTA and CDR2 FQGNSA. The CDR3 extends over 16 amino acids. This CDR3 is CASSSGLAGGTDTQYF. The CDR3 region has the DNA TGTGCCAGCAGCTCTGGACTAGCGGGGGGCACAGATACGCAGTATTTT.

The rearrangement uses TRBV11-2 and TRBJ2-7, with 7 bases aligning to TRBD1. The germline V gene has CDR1 SGHAT and CDR2 FQNNGV. The CDR3 loop spans 15 amino acids. Trimming removed 5 bases from V and 2 bases from J; junction bases left unmatched: 9. CDR3 sequence: CASSPRTGLAYEQYF. The DNA of the CDR3 is TGTGCCAGCAGCCCGCGGACAGGATTGGCCTACGAGCAGTACTTC.

CDR3 protein: CASSSTGELFF. CDR3 nucleotide sequence: TGTGCCAGCAGCAGCACCGGGGAGCTGTTTTTT. V is TRBV5-6 and J is TRBJ2-2; D not certain. Germline CDR1 is SGHDT and CDR2 is YYEEEE. V was clipped by 4 bases and J by 4 bases, with 2 bases between them. The CDR3 is 11 amino acids.

The chain joins TRBV28 to TRBJ2-5; a possible D gene is TRBD1 (6 bases). V was cut by 7 bases and J by 4 bases, with 16 bases left in between. The CDR3 sequence is 14 residues long. CDR1 is MDHEN and CDR2 is SYDVKM in the germline V gene. In nucleotides, the CDR3 is TGTGCCAGCATTAAAAGGACAGCCGGAGAGACCCAGTACTTC. Translated: CASIKRTAGETQYF.

The DNA for the CDR3 is TGTGCCAGCAGTTACTCGAATCCTAGCCCCGAGACCCAGTACTTC. Amino acid sequence: CASSYSNPSPETQYF. The rearrangement uses TRBV6-5 and TRBJ2-5; possible D gene TRBD2, 5 bases. V was trimmed by 0 bases and J by 5 bases, leaving 13 bases between them. CDR3 length equals 15 residues. Germline CDR1 MNHEY, CDR2 SVGAGI.

This chain connects TRBV5-3 to TRBJ2-7; unclear D gene. TRBV5-3 is designated an ORF whose function remains uncertain. V was trimmed by 5 bases and J by 2 bases, leaving 17 bases between them. The CDR3 length is 15 residues. In DNA form, the CDR3 reads TGTGCCAGAAGGGATAGGCAGAGAAACCCCTACGAGCAGTACTTC. Amino acid sequence: CARRDRQRNPYEQYF.

This sequence joins TRBV2 and TRBJ1-1, with unresolved D. V shed 6 bases and J shed 2 bases, with 13 bases lying between them. The CDR3 is 14 amino acids. Germline CDR1 is SNHLY and CDR2 is FYNNEI. The CDR3 loop reads CASRPGPVNTEAFF. CDR3 nucleotides: TGTGCCAGCAGACCGGGCCCGGTAAACACTGAAGCTTTCTTT.

The table lists this clone with a count of one. The chain combines TRBV6-1 with TRBJ2-7; tentative D call: TRBD2 (7 bases). Germline CDR1 MNHNS, CDR2 SASEGT. Trimming took off 3 bases at V and 6 bases at J, with 12 bases between the two ends. The CDR3 is 13 amino acids. The CDR3 DNA reads as TGTGCCAGCAGTGAGTTGGGGGGGCGCGAGCAGTACTTC. Residues: CASSELGGREQYF.

V is TRBV12-5 and J is TRBJ2-7; D is uncertain. Between the trimmed V and J ends, which lost 5 bases and 4 bases, there was a span of 9 bases. This CDR3 region has 12 residues. Germline CDR1 is LGHNT and CDR2 is FRNRAP. The CDR3 loop is CASGNDPYEQYF. The CDR3 DNA sequence: TGTGCTAGTGGTAATGATCCGTACGAGCAGTACTTC.

The J gene is TRBJ2-7, the V gene TRBV15, with D uncertain. V was trimmed by 0 bases and J by 2 bases, leaving 11 bases between them. The CDR3 spans 15 residues. Germline loops: CDR1 LNHNV, CDR2 YYDKDF (reference sequence). CDR3 protein: CATSRDLTNTYEQYF. As DNA, the CDR3 is TGTGCCACCAGCAGAGATTTGACGAACACCTACGAGCAGTACTTC.

This clone has a single count. The J gene is TRBJ2-2, the V gene TRBV30; TRBD2 matches at 10 bases. CDR1 and CDR2 (germline): GTSNPN, SVGIG (reference sequence). Germline trimming cut 0 bases from V and 3 bases from J; bases unmatched to any gene: 1. The CDR3 spans 15 residues. CDR3 sequence: CAWSVAGGHTGELFF. The CDR3, as DNA: TGTGCCTGGAGTGTAGCGGGGGGGCACACCGGGGAGCTGTTTTTT.

The gene calls are TRBV27 and TRBJ2-7, with D maybe TRBD2 (6 bases). CDR1 and CDR2 from the germline V gene are MNHEY and SMNVEV (reference sequence). Deletions cut 8 bases from V and 6 bases from J, with 20 bases between. The CDR3 is made up of 14 amino acids. CDR3 sequence (DNA): TGTGCCAGCGGGACTTCGATCAACCCCCTCGAGCAGTACTTC. Its protein product is CASGTSINPLEQYF.

This clone was counted ten times or more. The chain joins TRBV14 to TRBJ2-7, with 8 bases that match TRBD1. The CDR3 has 15 amino acids. Germline V gene data show CDR1 as SGHDN and CDR2 as FVKESK. J was trimmed by 2 bases and V by 5 bases; bases with no gene match: 8. In nucleotides, the CDR3 is TGTGCCAGCAGCTCCTTAACGGACAGGGCCTACGAGCAGTACTTC. This sequence encodes CASSSLTDRAYEQYF.

The V and J genes are TRBV29-1 and TRBJ2-5; D uncertain. The CDR3 length is 10 residues. Trimming took 4 bases from V and 4 from J, leaving 4 bases between them. From germline, CDR1 is SQVTM and CDR2 ANQGSEA. CDR3 nucleotide sequence: TGCAGCGTTGTGGTAGAGACCCAGTACTTC. Translating it yields CSVVVETQYF.

The chain combines TRBV5-1 with TRBJ2-3; D remains unclear. From germline, CDR1 is SGHRS and CDR2 YFSETQ. This CDR3 spans 13 amino acids. V gave up 4 bases and J gave up 0 bases, with 6 bases separating them. The CDR3 nucleotides are TGCGCCAGCAGCGAATCTAGCACAGATACGCAGTATTTT. Its translation: CASSESSTDTQYF.

The chain has TRBV7-2 and TRBJ2-5, with D possibly TRBD1 on 6 matching bases. The length of the CDR3 is 14 residues. Germline CDR1 SGHTA, CDR2 FQGNSA. V lost 2 bases, J lost 3 bases, and 10 bases lay in between. The CDR3 spells CASSLRTVEETQYF. The DNA for the CDR3 is TGTGCCAGCAGCTTAAGGACAGTCGAAGAGACCCAGTACTTC.

The rearrangement joins TRBV5-8 to TRBJ1-1, with D uncertain. V was clipped by 0 bases and J by 1 base, with 10 bases between them. The CDR3 loop spans 15 amino acids. Germline V CDR1 and CDR2: SGHTS, YDEGEE. This CDR3 reads CASSLVGKTNTEAFF. Here the CDR3 DNA reads TGTGCCAGCAGCTTGGTGGGCAAGACGAACACTGAAGCTTTCTTT.

This chain joins TRBV6-4 and TRBJ2-3, with 8 bases aligning to TRBD2. J lost 0 bases, V lost 5 bases, and 4 bases had no gene match. The length of the CDR3 is 15 residues. Germline CDR1 MRHNA, CDR2 SNTAGT. CDR3 DNA sequence: TGTGCCAGCAGTCATTCTAGCGGGAGCACAGATACGCAGTATTTT. Its protein is CASSHSSGSTDTQYF.

The V and J genes are TRBV7-7 and TRBJ2-5; 10 bases map to TRBD1. The CDR3 is made up of 18 amino acids. The ends lost 3 bases at V and 2 bases at J; junction bases unmatched: 12. Germline V lookup: CDR1 SSHAT, CDR2 FNYEAQ (reference sequence). The CDR3 sequence is CASSLRIGGQGRQETQYF. CDR3 DNA sequence: TGTGCCAGCAGCTTGAGAATAGGGGGACAGGGGCGGCAAGAGACCCAGTACTTC. Variable domain in full (rest from reference TRBV7-7 and TRBJ2-5): GAGVSQSPRYKVTKRGQDVTLRCDPISSHATLYWYQQALGQGPEFLTYFNYEAQPDKSGLPSDRFSAERPEGSISTLTIQRTEQRDSAMYRCASSLRIGGQGRQETQYFGPGTRLLVL.

This sequence joins TRBV5-1 and TRBJ1-1; no clear D gene. This CDR3 is built from 13 residues. Per the germline V gene, CDR1 is SGHRS and CDR2 is YFSETQ. Deletions cut 4 bases from V and 1 base from J, with 8 bases between. DNA of the CDR3: TGCGCCAGCAGCCGCGAGGGGAACACTGAAGCTTTCTTT. Translation gives CASSREGNTEAFF. Full variable domain (missing parts from reference TRBV5-1 and TRBJ1-1): KAGVTQTPRYLIKTRGQQVTLSCSPISGHRSVSWYQQTPGQGLQFLFEYFSETQRNKGNFPGRFSGRQFSNSRSEMNVSTLELGDSALYLCASSREGNTEAFFGQGTRLTVV.

V is TRBV6-1 and J is TRBJ2-7; D remains unclear. V dropped 5 bases and J dropped 3 bases, with 11 bases sitting between them. Germline V gene lookup returns CDR1 MNHNS and CDR2 SASEGT. The CDR3 consists of 13 residues. In DNA, the CDR3 is TGTGCCAGCAGTCAGGCAGTCCGCTACGAGCAGTACTTC. This sequence encodes CASSQAVRYEQYF.

V gene TRBV2 combines with J gene TRBJ2-6, with D possibly being TRBD1 (6 bases). The CDR3 is made up of 18 amino acids. V lost 6 bases and J lost 2, with 20 bases in between. Germline CDR1 reads SNHLY; CDR2 reads FYNNEI. This CDR3 reads CASRNGQLTSPGANVLTF. The CDR3 nucleotides are TGTGCCAGCAGGAATGGACAGCTGACTTCTCCTGGGGCCAACGTCCTGACTTTC.

The CDR3 sequence is CASSQDRAGEGETQYF. The CDR3 DNA is TGTGCCAGCAGCCAAGATAGGGCAGGGGAAGGGGAGACCCAGTACTTC. The V gene is TRBV4-2, the J gene TRBJ2-5; TRBD1 is a possible D gene (6 bases). Deletions cut 0 bases from V and 5 bases from J, with 16 bases between. In germline, CDR1 is LGHNA, CDR2 YNFKEQ. The CDR3 extends over 16 amino acids.